Presented here are 10 T cell receptor beta chains from one specimen sequenced in a study of response to subunit inactivated influenza vaccine. TCRdb fed the RT-PCR reads into MiXCR, producing one record per CDR3 protein. Among hundreds of thousands of distinct CDR3 sequences, roughly 18% were seen once, and the ten largest hold about 11%. The sequences come from PBMCs from blood, collected about 5 days after vaccination. All receptors come from a man aged 50 or older who received an inactivated influenza vaccine.

This clonotype was counted many times. The chain employs TRBV20-1 and TRBJ1-5; D possibly corresponds to TRBD1 (6 bases). Trimming took 1 base from V and 6 from J, leaving 19 bases between them. Germline CDR1 and CDR2: DFQATT and SNEGSKA (reference sequence). This CDR3 has 16 residues. The CDR3 bases are TGCAGTGCTAGAGGGGGGGGCCCGGGGGCAGGTCAGCCCCAGCATTTT. This codes for CSARGGGPGAGQPQHF.

V gene TRBV12-3 or TRBV12-4 combines with J gene TRBJ2-3; possibly TRBD2 for D (6 bases). V shed 7 bases and J shed 0 bases, with 14 bases lying between them. The CDR3 spans 15 residues. CDR3 amino acids: CASTGGVTSTDTQYF. CDR3 nucleotide sequence: TGTGCCAGCACCGGCGGGGTTACTAGCACAGATACGCAGTATTTT.

In this sample, this clonotype turned up a few times. The chain has TRBV12-3 or TRBV12-4 and TRBJ2-7; D remains unclear. The CDR3 covers 14 residues. Trimming cost V 3 bases and J 0 bases, with 9 bases left between them. The CDR3 sequence: CASSFGLPSYEQYF. In DNA, the CDR3 is TGTGCCAGCAGTTTCGGCTTACCCTCCTACGAGCAGTACTTC.

The rearrangement uses TRBV20-1 and TRBJ2-2, with a possible D match to TRBD2 (6 bases). Trimming pared 3 bases from V and 4 bases from J, leaving 15 bases between. Germline loops: CDR1 DFQATT, CDR2 SNEGSKA (reference sequence). This CDR3 has 15 residues. The DNA of the CDR3 is TGCAGTGCTAGGCGGGGCTCCCGGGGCACCGGGGAGCTGTTTTTT. It translates to CSARRGSRGTGELFF.

The CDR3 sequence: CASSYTDTSYEQYF. CDR3 nucleotides: TGTGCCAGCAGTTATACGGACACCTCCTACGAGCAGTACTTC. The chain has TRBV6-5 and TRBJ2-7; D perhaps matches TRBD1 (5 bases). CDR3 size: 14 residues. Deletions cut 3 bases from V and 0 bases from J, with 9 bases between. Germline CDR1 is MNHEY and CDR2 is SVGAGI.

This clonotype appeared a few times. As DNA, the CDR3 is TGTGCCAGCAGTTACATTCGGGACTCCGCTAGCACAGATACGCAGTATTTT. This translates into CASSYIRDSASTDTQYF. This chain links TRBV6-5 with TRBJ2-3; D may be TRBD2 (6 bases). The CDR3 consists of 17 residues. Germline V lookup: CDR1 MNHEY, CDR2 SVGAGI. The V gene lost 2 bases and the J gene lost 0 bases, with 15 bases spanning the gap.

This clonotype was counted a few times. The genes are TRBV9 and TRBJ1-1; D is perhaps TRBD1 (5 bases). The germline V gene has CDR1 SGDLS and CDR2 YYNGEE. The V gene lost 4 bases and the J gene lost 4 bases, with 14 bases spanning the gap. The CDR3 extends over 14 amino acids. CDR3 sequence: CASSPGGEGTEAFF. DNA for the CDR3: TGTGCCAGCAGCCCGGGGGGGGAGGGCACTGAAGCTTTCTTT.

The gene calls are TRBV29-1 and TRBJ2-3; D is possibly TRBD2 (5 bases). With 4 bases removed from V and 3 bases from J, the gap between germline ends came to 11 bases. The CDR3 contains 13 residues. Germline V gene lookup returns CDR1 SQVTM and CDR2 ANQGSEA. DNA of the CDR3: TGCAGCGTTGCGGGGTGGACTACAGATACGCAGTATTTT. Its translation: CSVAGWTTDTQYF.

This clonotype has just a few counts. The CDR3 sequence: CASTLQGHEQYF. CDR3 DNA: TGTGCCAGCACCTTACAGGGCCACGAGCAGTACTTC. The gene calls are TRBV12-3 or TRBV12-4 and TRBJ2-7; D is possibly TRBD1 (6 bases). This CDR3 has 12 residues. Between the trimmed V and J ends, which lost 7 bases and 5 bases, there was a span of 12 bases.

This clonotype was detected ten times or more. The gene calls are TRBV4-1 and TRBJ2-7, with 11 bases aligning to TRBD1. There are 15 residues in the CDR3. CDR1 and CDR2 (germline): MGHRA, YSYEKL. Trimming removed 1 base from V and 4 bases from J; junction bases left unmatched: 3. CDR3 loop: CASSQAGTGGYEQYF. CDR3 bases: TGCGCCAGCAGCCAAGCCGGGACAGGGGGGTACGAGCAGTACTTC.